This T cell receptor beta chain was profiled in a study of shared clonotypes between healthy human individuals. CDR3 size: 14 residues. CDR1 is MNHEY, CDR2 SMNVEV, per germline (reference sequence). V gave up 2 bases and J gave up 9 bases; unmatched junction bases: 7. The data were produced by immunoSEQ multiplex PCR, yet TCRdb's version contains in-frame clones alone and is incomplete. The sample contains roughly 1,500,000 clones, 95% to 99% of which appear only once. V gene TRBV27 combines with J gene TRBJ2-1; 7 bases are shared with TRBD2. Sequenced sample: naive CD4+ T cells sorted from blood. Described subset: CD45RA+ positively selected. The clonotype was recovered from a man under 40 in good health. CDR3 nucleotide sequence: TGTGCCAGCAGTTTAGCGGGAGCGGGCGGTGAGCAGTTCTTC. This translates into CASSLAGAGGEQFF.